The clone carrying this T cell receptor (beta chain) has just a few counts. V lost 4 bases and J lost 3; bases outside the gene matches: 6. CDR3 size: 15 residues. Germline V lookup: CDR1 SGHDT, CDR2 YYEEEE. These data originate in a study of cytomegalovirus exposure and HLA in healthy donors. 13 Jbeta primers and 60 Vbeta primers were used for the PCR. Method: immunoSEQ multiplex PCR; TCRdb's copy keeps in-frame clones and lacks some. The top ten hold approximately 1.1% of the sample, which has roughly 120,000 clones, roughly 77% seen once. The genes are TRBV5-6 and TRBJ2-5; 10 nucleotides line up with TRBD2. Material for sequencing was PBMCs. This receptor was obtained from a woman in her 30s in good health and CMV-seronegative. The CDR3 sequence: CASSRRTSGKETQYF. DNA for the CDR3: TGTGCCAGCAGCCGCCGGACTAGCGGTAAAGAGACCCAGTACTTC.